A single sample gave rise to the 10 T cell receptor beta chains below, sequenced in a study of somatic mutations in cytotoxic T cells in rheumatoid arthritis. Data came from immunoSEQ multiplex PCR; TCRdb stores just in-frame clones and leaves some out. Of 7,500 to 9,000 clones listed, roughly 70% are singletons. Sequencing used CD8+ T cells sorted from blood. The receptors here all came from an adult with rheumatoid arthritis.

J is TRBJ2-1 and V is TRBV19, with TRBD1 matching 7 bases. The CDR3 sequence is 15 residues long. Germline V lookup: CDR1 LNHDA, CDR2 SQIVND (reference sequence). V lost 6 bases to trimming and J lost 1 base; unmatched junction nucleotides: 6. Written as DNA, the CDR3 is TGTGCCAGTAGCTATCAGGGGGAGTCCTACAATGAGCAGTTCTTC. Translation gives CASSYQGESYNEQFF.

J is TRBJ1-2 and V is TRBV5-6; perhaps TRBD1 as D (5 bases). The germline V gene has CDR1 SGHDT and CDR2 YYEEEE. This CDR3 has 15 residues. The V and J ends lost 0 bases and 1 base respectively, with 10 bases between them. This CDR3 reads CASSLVYGGNYGYTF. Here the CDR3 DNA reads TGTGCCAGCAGCTTGGTGTACGGGGGTAACTATGGCTACACCTTC. Looking up the rest from reference TRBV5-6 and TRBJ1-2 gives the full variable domain: DAGVTQSPTHLIKTRGQQVTLRCSPKSGHDTVSWYQQALGQGPQFIFQYYEEEERQRGNFPDRFSGHQFPNYSSELNVNALLLGDSALYLCASSLVYGGNYGYTFGSGTRLTVV.

The V call is TRBV18, the J call TRBJ1-5; TRBD1 aligns across 8 bases. This CDR3 is 15 amino acids long. Germline V gives CDR1 KGHSH, CDR2 LQKENI. J gave up 10 bases and V 3 bases, and 11 bases lay outside the gene matches. CDR3 DNA: TGTGCCAGCTCACCGACAGGGGATAGTATCAGCCCCCAGCATTTT. This codes for CASSPTGDSISPQHF.

The CDR3 bases are TGCGCCAGCAGCCAATTCCAGGGGGCTCATGAGCAGTTCTTC. Protein sequence: CASSQFQGAHEQFF. V gene TRBV4-1 combines with J gene TRBJ2-1; the match to TRBD1 covers 8 bases. This CDR3 comprises 14 residues. Germline CDR1 and CDR2: MGHRA and YSYEKL. J lost 8 bases, V lost 2 bases, and 5 bases had no gene match.

This clone showed up just a few times. V gene TRBV30 combines with J gene TRBJ2-1; D ambiguous. Trimming removed 1 base at V and 5 bases at J, with 3 bases between. Germline-derived CDR1 and CDR2 are GTSNPN and SVGIG (reference sequence). This CDR3 has 11 residues. This CDR3 is CAWSGDNEQFF. The CDR3 nucleotides are TGTGCCTGGAGTGGGGACAATGAGCAGTTCTTC.

The V and J genes are TRBV4-3 and TRBJ2-1, with D possibly TRBD1 on 6 matching bases. Trimming pared 8 bases from V and 8 bases from J, leaving 22 bases between. CDR1 is LGHNA, CDR2 YSLEER, per germline. The CDR3 length is 15 residues. CDR3 sequence: CASRITGQSSHEQFF. CDR3 in DNA: TGCGCCAGCCGAATAACCGGACAGAGTTCGCATGAGCAGTTCTTC.

On this clone: Its ends do not fully match the called genes, so a read error is possible. The V and J genes are TRBV7-7 and TRBJ2-2; 7 nucleotides match TRBD2. There are 13 residues in the CDR3. Germline V CDR1 and CDR2: SSHAT, FNYEAQ (reference sequence). The CDR3 reads CASREGVTGELFF. CDR3 DNA: TGTGCTAGCAGGGAGGGCGTCACCGGGGAGCTGTTTTTT.

The V and J genes are TRBV4-2 and TRBJ2-1; D tentatively reads TRBD1 or TRBD2 (5 bases each). Germline V gene sequence: CDR1 LGHNA, CDR2 YNFKEQ. The CDR3 contains 15 residues. Trimming removed 0 bases at V and 7 bases at J, with 13 bases between. This chain's CDR3 is CASSQDPGSGNEQFF. The DNA of the CDR3 is TGTGCCAGCAGCCAAGACCCAGGGTCGGGAAATGAGCAGTTCTTC.

The rearrangement joins TRBV30 to TRBJ2-7; either TRBD1 or TRBD2 may fit D (5 bases each). CDR1 is GTSNPN and CDR2 is SVGIG in the germline V gene (reference sequence). V lost 8 bases and J 2 bases, leaving 16 bases between the germline ends. This CDR3 contains 13 residues. The CDR3 coding sequence is TGTGCCCTGGGAGAGGGGCGCCCCTACGAGCAGTACTTC. Translated, it gives CALGEGRPYEQYF. The full variable domain, completed using reference TRBV30 and TRBJ2-7, is SQTIHQWPATLVQPVGSPLSLECTVEGTSNPNLYWYRQAAGRGLQLLFYSVGIGQISSEVPQNLSASRPQDRQFILSSKKLLLSDSGFYLCALGEGRPYEQYFGPGTRLTVT.

This chain joins TRBV6-1 and TRBJ1-2; D possibly corresponds to TRBD1 (6 bases). The germline V and J ends were trimmed by 2 bases and 6 bases, with 10 bases remaining between them. Germline-derived CDR1 and CDR2 are MNHNS and SASEGT. The CDR3 contains 13 residues. Here the CDR3 DNA reads TGTGCCAGCAGTGAAACAGGGTCGAATGGCTACACCTTC. Translated, it gives CASSETGSNGYTF.